The clone carrying this T cell receptor beta chain was found once. What it binds is not known. V was trimmed by 4 bases and J by 0 bases, leaving 16 bases between them. The CDR3 consists of 16 residues. Germline CDR1 and CDR2: SGDLS and YYNGEE. Researchers took blood at baseline, on cycle 4 day 1, and on cycle 7 day 1. This entry belongs to a study of OX40 agonist ivuxolimab in advanced cancers. General observations from the study: Expanded clones were, on average, more numerous among CD8+ T cells than CD4+. Circulating CD4+ and CD8+ T cells showed clonal expansion by week 6 at 0.1 to 3.0 mg/kg. Partly responding patients at 0.1-3.0 mg/kg showed some of the smallest clonal expansion.

Repertoires were generated with immunoSEQ multiplex PCR, while TCRdb's copy carries only in-frame clones and drops some. The sample yields 80,000 or so clones, roughly nine tenths seen once. Sequencing was performed on CD4+ or CD8+ T cells sorted from blood, taken in a trial of the OX40 agonist ivuxolimab. The gene calls are TRBV9 and TRBJ1-1; D ambiguous. The sequence was obtained from an adult with an advanced solid tumor such as melanoma, head and neck, liver or kidney cancer. CDR3 residues: CASSTRKTVMNTEAFF. The CDR3 nucleotides read TGTGCCAGCAGCACCCGTAAGACGGTCATGAACACTGAAGCTTTCTTT.